This T cell receptor beta chain was recorded in a study of PD-1 blockade in classical Hodgkin lymphoma (TCRdb year 2020). For the study in its entirety: Nivolumab dosing was 3 mg/kg intravenously every 2 weeks, continuing until either disease progression or unacceptable toxicity. To define a peripheral blood immune signature of response to PD-1 blockade in classical Hodgkin lymphoma, the study combined TCR beta sequencing with CyTOF.

The investigation overall reported the following: Trial patients achieving complete response had baseline diversity similar to newly diagnosed patients, whereas partial responders and progressors had significantly lower diversity. Baseline TCR diversity was reported to be lower in newly diagnosed patients than in healthy donors and to be lower still in relapsed/refractory patients. By C4D1, a significant rise was seen in CD4+ TCR diversity but not in CD8+ TCR diversity (p=0.0027 vs p=0.16), and the rise was most apparent among complete responders (p=0.02). Patients starting nivolumab less than 1 year after ASCT had lower diversity and were excluded from later analyses to avoid confounding by immune reconstitution. Only a single clinical trial cohort was studied, and what caused the repertoire differences, possibly disease activity or prior therapy, remained undefined.

The Qiagen DNeasy kit was used to extract genomic DNA both from unsorted PBMCs and from the negatively selected CD4+ and CD8+ fractions. Amplification of TCR beta CDR3 regions was done by immunoSEQ multiplex PCR with primers that anneal to V and J segments. A synthetic immune receptor repertoire was used to minimize amplification bias, and any remaining bias was removed computationally after sequencing. From the authors' description of their analysis: Repertoire diversity was quantified as the Shannon entropy index using custom Python scripts. Unsorted, CD4+ and CD8+ repertoires were examined separately, except in combined analyses, for which CD4+ and CD8+ sequences were merged in silico. Clonal expansion was defined as at least a 2-fold frequency increase after treatment relative to C1D1, with a pseudocount of 0.5 for undetected baseline clones. Singleton clones were defined as clones with 0 or 1 copy at C1D1, and non-singleton clones were defined as clones with 2 or more copies. Clones expanded in unsorted samples were labelled as CD4+, CD8+ or unknown by matching protein sequences in sorted samples from the same patient. Diversity changes from C1D1 to C4D1 were tested in paired samples using Wilcoxon tests. Held by TCRdb, this immuneACCESS table contains in-frame sequences only and omits some clones. Under half of the omission traces to an unresolved V gene where checked; the cause of the rest is unknown. V, J and clone size reflect that table, while D and trimming were determined from the DNA. Across this sample there are more than 60,000 clones, with under 95% seen only once. The ten most abundant clones make up about 8.8% of the sample.

Between the V and J ends, shortened by 2 bases and 8 bases respectively, the junction contains 22 bases. Including cysteine and phenylalanine, the CDR3 has 17 amino acids. Only the CDR3 part of the read is kept: 51 bases, read in frame from the first base. Sequences SGHRS (CDR1) and YFSETQ (CDR2) are obtained from the germline V gene. Sample time point, as interpreted from the label and publication: cycle 1 day 1 (C1D1), immediately before nivolumab initiation. Every trial patient had relapsed after autologous stem cell transplantation, and cohorts A, B and C differed in prior brentuximab vedotin exposure. The trial cohort comprised some 60 patients with relapsed/refractory classical Hodgkin lymphoma whose best overall responses were complete response, partial response or progressive disease. In the multi-cohort phase II CheckMate 205 trial, trial patients received single-agent nivolumab. An independent review committee assessed best overall response by applying the 2007 International Working Group response criteria. PBMCs from the trial were collected at three points: immediately before nivolumab initiation (C1D1), and during therapy at cycle 2 day 1 and cycle 4 day 1. After peripheral blood was drawn into 8 mL Vacutainer Cell Preparation Tubes, PBMCs were isolated by centrifugation and then cryopreserved.

In the case of this clone: The antigen it binds to is not known. Within one base of it there is no much larger clone, and no base qualities were kept.

This sequence was found in a human donor with classical Hodgkin lymphoma. The sequencing here drew on peripheral blood mononuclear cells (PBMCs), taken at baseline. This sequence uses TRBV5-1 and TRBJ1-4; TRBD1 is perhaps the D gene, given 5 matching bases. The CDR3 is CASSFYLRGGLGEKLFF. The sequence in DNA is TGCGCCAGCAGCTTCTATCTTCGCGGGGGTCTGGGGGAAAAACTGTTTTTT.